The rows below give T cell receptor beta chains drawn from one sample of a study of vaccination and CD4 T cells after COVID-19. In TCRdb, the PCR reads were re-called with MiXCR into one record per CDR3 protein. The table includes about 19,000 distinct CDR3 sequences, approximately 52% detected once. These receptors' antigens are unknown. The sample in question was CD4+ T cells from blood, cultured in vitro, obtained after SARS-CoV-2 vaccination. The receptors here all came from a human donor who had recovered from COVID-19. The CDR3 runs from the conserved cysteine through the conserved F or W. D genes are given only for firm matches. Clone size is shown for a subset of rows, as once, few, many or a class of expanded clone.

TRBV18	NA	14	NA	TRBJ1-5	TGTGCCAGCTCCCCGGGGTCTAGCAATCAGCCCCAGCATTTT	CASSPGSSNQPQHF
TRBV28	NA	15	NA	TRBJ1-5	TGTGCCAGCAGTCCCACTCCAGCGGGGGATCAGCCCCAGCATTTT	CASSPTPAGDQPQHF
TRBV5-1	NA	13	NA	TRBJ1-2	TGCGCCAGCTCAGCAGGGGCCTCCTATGGCTACACCTTC	CASSAGASYGYTF
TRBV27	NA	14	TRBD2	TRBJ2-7	TGTACCACCGGACTAGCGGGAGGCACCTACGAGCAGTACTTC	CTTGLAGGTYEQYF
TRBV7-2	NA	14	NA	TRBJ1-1	TGTGCCAGCAGCTTAGTGAGTTCGACACCTGAAGCTTTCTTT	CASSLVSSTPEAFF
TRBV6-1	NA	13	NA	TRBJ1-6	TGTGCCAGCGTCGGTGAGGGGAATTCACCCCTCCACTTT	CASVGEGNSPLHF
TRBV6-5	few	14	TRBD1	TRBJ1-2	TGTGCCAGCAGTTCTGAGACAGGGAACGGAGGCTACACCTTC	CASSSETGNGGYTF
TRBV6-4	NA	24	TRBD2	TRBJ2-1	TGTGCCAGCAGGACCCTCAGGGGCCCCTTCCCGGGACTAGCGGCCCAGAGCTCCTACAATGAGCAGTTCTTC	CASRTLRGPFPGLAAQSSYNEQFF
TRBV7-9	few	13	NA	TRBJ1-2	TGTGCCAGCAGCTTAGGGGCGTACTATGGCTACACCTTC	CASSLGAYYGYTF
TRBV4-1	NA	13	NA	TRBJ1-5	TGCGCCAGCAGCCAACCAGGGAATCAGCCCCAGCATTTT	CASSQPGNQPQHF